The source of this T cell receptor (beta chain) is a study of OX40 agonist ivuxolimab in advanced cancers. On the study more broadly: The study treated patients with ivuxolimab, an agonistic anti-OX40 (CD134) antibody. Patients treated during dose escalation were battling hepatocellular carcinoma, melanoma, renal cell or head and neck cancer. Study-wide results and caveats: Relative to CD4+, CD8+ T cells held more expanded clones on average.

TCRdb keeps only in-frame clones here, not all; method: immunoSEQ multiplex PCR. The sample shows approximately 60,000 clones, 82% of them seen only once. Note on this clone: Its antigen is unidentified.

V shed 4 bases, J shed 5 bases, and the junction held 3 bases outside the gene matches. The CDR3 length is 12 residues. CDR1 SQVTM and CDR2 ANQGSEA come from the germline V gene. The clonotype was recovered from an adult with an advanced solid tumor such as melanoma, head and neck, liver or kidney cancer. The V and J genes are TRBV29-1 and TRBJ2-5, with 8 bases that match TRBD1. The sequencing here drew on CD4+ or CD8+ T cells sorted from blood, taken in a trial of the OX40 agonist ivuxolimab. The DNA of the CDR3 is TGCAGCGTTGTTGGACAGGGTGAGACCCAGTACTTC. Translation: CSVVGQGETQYF.